The sequence of this TCR beta chain was determined in a study of cytomegalovirus exposure and HLA in healthy donors. About this clone: As yet, its antigen is unknown.

The germline V gene encodes CDR1 SGHVS and CDR2 FNYEAQ. Germline trimming cut 3 bases from V and 7 bases from J; bases unmatched to any gene: 10. The CDR3 sequence is 15 residues long. Study-wide results and caveats: Later analysis associated a missense DCLRE1C variant with TCR beta V- and J-gene trimming. As a later analysis revealed, the rate of TCR association differed by HLA locus, with DRB1 most and HLA-C fewest. In a later analysis, donors in an Asian-associated ancestry cluster reportedly had fewer N-insertions in productive TCRs than the cohort mean.

The PCR contained 60 Vbeta and 13 Jbeta primers. The protocol was immunoSEQ multiplex PCR, while the TCRdb copy is restricted to in-frame clones and leaves out a portion. Listed are approximately 43,000 clones; 1.8% falls within the top ten. Source material: PBMCs. This clonotype was obtained from a woman aged 25 to 39 in good health and CMV-seronegative. The rearrangement joins TRBV7-6 to TRBJ2-7, with 9 bases that match TRBD1. The CDR3 DNA is TGTGCCAGCAGCTTGGAGAGGACAGGGGTTGGGGAGCAGTACTTC. It yields the protein CASSLERTGVGEQYF.